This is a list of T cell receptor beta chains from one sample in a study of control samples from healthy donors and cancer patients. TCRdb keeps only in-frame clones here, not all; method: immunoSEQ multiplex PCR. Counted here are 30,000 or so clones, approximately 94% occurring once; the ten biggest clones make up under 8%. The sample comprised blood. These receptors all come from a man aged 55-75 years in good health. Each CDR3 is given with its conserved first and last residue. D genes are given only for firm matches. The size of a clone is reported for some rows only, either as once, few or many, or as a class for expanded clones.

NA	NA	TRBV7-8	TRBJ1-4	TGTGCCAGCAGCTATCAGGGGTTAGATAATGAAAAACTGTTTTTT	CASSYQGLDNEKLFF
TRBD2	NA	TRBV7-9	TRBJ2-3	TGTGCCAGCAGTACTAGCGGGGGTCTAGGGTATTTT	CASSTSGGLGYF
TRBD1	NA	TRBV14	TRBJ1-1	TGTGCCAGCAGCCAACAGGGGGGTGGCACTGAAGCTTTCTTT	CASSQQGGGTEAFF
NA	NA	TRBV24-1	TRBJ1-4	TGTGCCACCAGTGATGGTGGACGGGAGGAAAAACTGTTTTTT	CATSDGGREEKLFF
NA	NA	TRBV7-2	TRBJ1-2	TGTGCCAGCAGCTTAGAGGTGGTCTCCTCTGGCTACACCTTC	CASSLEVVSSGYTF
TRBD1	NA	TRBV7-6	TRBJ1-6	TGTGCCAGCAGCTTTCAGGGACAGCCGAATTCACCCCTCCACTTT	CASSFQGQPNSPLHF
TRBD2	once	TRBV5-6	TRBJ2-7	TGTGCCAGCAGCTTGCTTTCGGGGGGTAGTTGGGCCTACGAGCAGTACTTC	CASSLLSGGSWAYEQYF
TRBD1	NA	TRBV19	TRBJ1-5	TGTGCCAGTAGTATTGGCGGACAGGGTCATCAGCCCCAGCATTTT	CASSIGGQGHQPQHF
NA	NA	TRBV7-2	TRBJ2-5	TGTGCCAGCAGCTTAGGGCGGGGACTTCAAGAGACCCAGTACTTC	CASSLGRGLQETQYF
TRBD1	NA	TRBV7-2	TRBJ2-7	TGTGCCAGCAGCTTAAGCAGGGGGTCCTACGAGCAGTACTTC	CASSLSRGSYEQYF
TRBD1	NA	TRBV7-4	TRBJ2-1	TGTGCCAGCAGCTCCTTGGACAGGGGCCCTCTCATATCGTCCTACAATGAGCAGTTCTTC	CASSSLDRGPLISSYNEQFF
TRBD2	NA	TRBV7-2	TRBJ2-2	TGTGCCAGCAGCTCATTTAGCGGGGGGGCCGGGACCGGGGAGCTGTTTTTT	CASSSFSGGAGTGELFF
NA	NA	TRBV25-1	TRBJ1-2	TGTGCCAGCAGTGAATCAGGGTTTGGGTATGGCTACACCTTC	CASSESGFGYGYTF
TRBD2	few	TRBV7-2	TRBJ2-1	TGTGCCAGCAGCCTTCAGCGGGGCCAGCGGAATGAGCAGTTCTTC	CASSLQRGQRNEQFF
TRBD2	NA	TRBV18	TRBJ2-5	TGTGCCAGCTCACCACCGGGGGGGAGCCAAGAGACCCAGTACTTC	CASSPPGGSQETQYF
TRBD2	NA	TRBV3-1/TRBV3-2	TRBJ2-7	TGTGCCAGCAGCCAACTAGCGGAGCACGAGCAGTACTTC	CASSQLAEHEQYF
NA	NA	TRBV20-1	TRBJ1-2	TGCAGTGCTAGTCCCCGGACTACCGGTAACTATGGCTACACCTTC	CSASPRTTGNYGYTF
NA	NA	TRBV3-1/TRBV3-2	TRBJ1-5	TGTGCCAGCAGCCCTTGGACAGACTATCAGCCCCAGCATTTT	CASSPWTDYQPQHF
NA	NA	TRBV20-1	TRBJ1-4	TGCAGTGCTAGAGACCATGAAAAACTGTTTTTT	CSARDHEKLFF
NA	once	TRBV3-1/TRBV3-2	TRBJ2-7	TGTGCCAGCACCAAAAGGTGGTACTTC	CASTKRWYF
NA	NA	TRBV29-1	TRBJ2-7	TGCAGCGTTGGGGATACAGGTACCTACGAGCAGTACTTC	CSVGDTGTYEQYF
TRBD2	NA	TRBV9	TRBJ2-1	TGTGCCAGCAGCGTAGCGGGGGGGGTAGGCAATGAGCAGTTCTTC	CASSVAGGVGNEQFF
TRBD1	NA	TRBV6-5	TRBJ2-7	TGTGCCAGCAGGGGACAGGGGGCTTCCTTCTTC	CASRGQGASFF
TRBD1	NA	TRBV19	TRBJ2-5	TGTGCCAGTAGTCCGGGAAAGGGACAGGGGAGGGGAGTGGGAGAGACCCAGTACTTC	CASSPGKGQGRGVGETQYF
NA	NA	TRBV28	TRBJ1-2	TGTGCCAGCAGTTTTTCACAGAACTATGGCTACACCTTC	CASSFSQNYGYTF